This T cell receptor beta chain was retrieved from a study of blood T cells in healthy people across ages. Study-wide findings and caveats: Across the age range, TCR beta diversity per million T cells fell in a roughly linear way.

With a J-beta primer mix and a sample-barcoded 5' primer, a second PCR ran roughly 6 to 12 cycles. Tagging of each cDNA molecule was performed by a template-switch adaptor with 12 random nucleotides. Every sample produced at least 2.5 million CDR3-containing paired-end reads. MiXCR was run by TCRdb on the 5' RACE reads, yielding one entry per CDR3 protein. The profile shows about 780,000 distinct CDR3 sequences, 46% of them singletons. Of note for this clonotype: Its antigen remains unidentified.

Trimming took 8 bases from V and 9 from J; bases not matched to a gene: 6. Germline CDR1 reads MNHEY; CDR2 reads SMNVEV (reference sequence). This CDR3 contains 11 residues. Source material: blood. The rearrangement joins TRBV27 to TRBJ1-1; 7 nucleotides align to TRBD1. The TCR originated in an elderly man in good health. The CDR3 nucleotides read TGTGCCAGCGGCCAGGGGGGAAAAGCTTTCTTT. It specifies CASGQGGKAFF.